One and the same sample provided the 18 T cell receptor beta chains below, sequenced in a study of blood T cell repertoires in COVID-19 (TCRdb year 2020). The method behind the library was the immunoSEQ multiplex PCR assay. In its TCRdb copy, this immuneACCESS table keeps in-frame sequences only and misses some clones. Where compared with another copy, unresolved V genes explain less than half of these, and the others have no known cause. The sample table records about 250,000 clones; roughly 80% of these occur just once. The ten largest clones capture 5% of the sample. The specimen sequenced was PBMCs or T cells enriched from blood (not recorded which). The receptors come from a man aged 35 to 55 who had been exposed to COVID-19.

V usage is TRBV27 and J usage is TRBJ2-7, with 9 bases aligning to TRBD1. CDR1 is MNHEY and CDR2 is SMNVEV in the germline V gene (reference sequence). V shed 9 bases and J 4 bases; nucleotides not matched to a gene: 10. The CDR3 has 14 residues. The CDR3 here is CARLAGTGYYEQYF. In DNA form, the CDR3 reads TGTGCCAGGTTGGCTGGGACAGGGTATTACGAGCAGTACTTC.

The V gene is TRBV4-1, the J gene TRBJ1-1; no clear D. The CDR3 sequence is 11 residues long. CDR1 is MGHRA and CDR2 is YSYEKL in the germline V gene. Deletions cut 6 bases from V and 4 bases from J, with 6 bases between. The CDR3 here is CASRVGTEAFF. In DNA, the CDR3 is TGCGCCAGCAGGGTCGGCACTGAAGCTTTCTTT.

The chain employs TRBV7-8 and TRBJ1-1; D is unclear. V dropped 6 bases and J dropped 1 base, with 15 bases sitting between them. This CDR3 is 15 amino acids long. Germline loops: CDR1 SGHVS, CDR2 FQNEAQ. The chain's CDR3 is CASRLSRLRNTEAFF. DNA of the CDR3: TGTGCCAGCAGACTCAGTAGACTGAGGAACACTGAAGCTTTCTTT.

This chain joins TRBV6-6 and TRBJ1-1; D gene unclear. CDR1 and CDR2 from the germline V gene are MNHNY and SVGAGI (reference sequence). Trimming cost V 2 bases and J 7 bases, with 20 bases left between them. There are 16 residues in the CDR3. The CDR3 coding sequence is TGTGCCAGCAGTTACCCCCCCAACAGTGAAAAAAGTGAAGCTTTCTTT. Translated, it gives CASSYPPNSEKSEAFF.

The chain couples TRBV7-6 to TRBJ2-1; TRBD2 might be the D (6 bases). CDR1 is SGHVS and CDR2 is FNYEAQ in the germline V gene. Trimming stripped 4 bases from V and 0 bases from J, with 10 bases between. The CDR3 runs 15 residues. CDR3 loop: CASSSSTSSYNEQFF. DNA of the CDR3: TGTGCCAGCAGCTCCTCGACTAGCTCCTACAATGAGCAGTTCTTC.

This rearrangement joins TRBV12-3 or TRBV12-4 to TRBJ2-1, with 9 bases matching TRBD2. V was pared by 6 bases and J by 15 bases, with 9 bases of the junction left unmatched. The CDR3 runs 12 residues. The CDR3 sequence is CASRDSAGGVFF. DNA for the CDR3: TGTGCCAGCAGGGATAGCGCGGGAGGGGTGTTCTTC.

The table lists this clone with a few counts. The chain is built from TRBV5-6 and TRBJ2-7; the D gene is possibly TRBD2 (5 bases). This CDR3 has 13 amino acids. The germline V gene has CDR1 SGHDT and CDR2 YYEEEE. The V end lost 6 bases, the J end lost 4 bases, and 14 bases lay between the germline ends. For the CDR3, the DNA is TGTGCCAGCAACATACGCCGGGGTTACGAGCAGTACTTC. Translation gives CASNIRRGYEQYF.

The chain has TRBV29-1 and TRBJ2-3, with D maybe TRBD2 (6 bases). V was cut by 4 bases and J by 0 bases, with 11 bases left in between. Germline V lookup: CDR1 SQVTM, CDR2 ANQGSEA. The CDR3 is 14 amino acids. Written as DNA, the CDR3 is TGCAGCGTTGGCGGGACTTCGAGCACAGATACGCAGTATTTT. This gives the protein CSVGGTSSTDTQYF.

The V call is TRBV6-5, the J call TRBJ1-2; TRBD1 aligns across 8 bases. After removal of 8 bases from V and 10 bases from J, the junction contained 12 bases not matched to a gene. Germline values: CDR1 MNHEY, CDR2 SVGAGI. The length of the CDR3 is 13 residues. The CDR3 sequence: CASRYQSGGSYTF. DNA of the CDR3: TGTGCCAGCCGATATCAGTCAGGGGGCTCCTACACCTTC.

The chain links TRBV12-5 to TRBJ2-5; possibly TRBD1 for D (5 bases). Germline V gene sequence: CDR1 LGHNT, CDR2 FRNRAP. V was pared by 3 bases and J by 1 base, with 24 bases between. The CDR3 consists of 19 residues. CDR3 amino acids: CASGFPHRQSQNLQETQYF. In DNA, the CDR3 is TGTGCTAGTGGTTTTCCTCACAGGCAGTCCCAGAACCTCCAAGAGACCCAGTACTTC. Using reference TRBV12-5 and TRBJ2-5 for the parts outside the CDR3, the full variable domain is DARVTQTPRHKVTEMGQEVTMRCQPILGHNTVFWYRQTMMQGLELLAYFRNRAPLDDSGMPKDRFSAEMPDATLATLKIQPSEPRDSAVYFCASGFPHRQSQNLQETQYFGPGTRLLVL.

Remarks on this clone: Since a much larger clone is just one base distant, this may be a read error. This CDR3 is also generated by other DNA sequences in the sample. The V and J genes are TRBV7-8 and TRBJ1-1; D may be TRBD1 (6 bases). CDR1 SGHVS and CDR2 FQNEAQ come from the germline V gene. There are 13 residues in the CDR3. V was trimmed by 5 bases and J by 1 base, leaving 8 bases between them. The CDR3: CASSMDRNTEAFF. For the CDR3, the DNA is TGTGCCAGCAGCATGGACAGGAACACTGAAGCTTTCTTT.

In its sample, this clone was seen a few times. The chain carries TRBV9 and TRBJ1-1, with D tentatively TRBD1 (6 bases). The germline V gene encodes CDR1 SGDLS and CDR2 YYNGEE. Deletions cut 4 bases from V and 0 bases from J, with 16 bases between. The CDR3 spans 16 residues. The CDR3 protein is CASSSRTATMNTEAFF. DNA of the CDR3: TGTGCCAGCAGCTCCCGGACAGCTACTATGAACACTGAAGCTTTCTTT.

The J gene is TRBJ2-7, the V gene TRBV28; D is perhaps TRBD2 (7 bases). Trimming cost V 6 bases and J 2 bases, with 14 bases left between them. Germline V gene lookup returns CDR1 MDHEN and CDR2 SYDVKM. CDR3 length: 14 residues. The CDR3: CASRKGGGTYEQYF. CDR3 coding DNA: TGTGCCAGCAGAAAGGGGGGAGGGACCTACGAGCAGTACTTC. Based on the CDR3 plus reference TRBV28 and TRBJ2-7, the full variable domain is DVKVTQSSRYLVKRTGEKVFLECVQDMDHENMFWYRQDPGLGLRLIYFSYDVKMKEKGDIPEGYSVSREKKERFSLILESASTNQTSMYLCASRKGGGTYEQYFGPGTRLTVT.

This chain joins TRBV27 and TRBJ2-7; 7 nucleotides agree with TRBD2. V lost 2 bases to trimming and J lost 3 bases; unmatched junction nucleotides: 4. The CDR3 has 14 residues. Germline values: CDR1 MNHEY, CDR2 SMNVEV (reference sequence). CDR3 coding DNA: TGTGCCAGCAGTTTACGGGAGGAGGGCTACGAGCAGTACTTC. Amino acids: CASSLREEGYEQYF.

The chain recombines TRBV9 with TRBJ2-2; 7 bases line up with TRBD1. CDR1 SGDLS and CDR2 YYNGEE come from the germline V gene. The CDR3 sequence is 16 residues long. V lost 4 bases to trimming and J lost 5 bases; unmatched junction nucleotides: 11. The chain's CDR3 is CASSLRQGVITGELFF. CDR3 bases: TGTGCCAGCAGCCTCCGACAGGGTGTTATTACCGGGGAGCTGTTTTTT.

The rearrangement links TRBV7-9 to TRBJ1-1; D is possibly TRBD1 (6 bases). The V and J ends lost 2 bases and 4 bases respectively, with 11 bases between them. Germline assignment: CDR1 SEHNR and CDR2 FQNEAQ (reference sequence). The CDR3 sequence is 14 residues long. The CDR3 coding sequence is TGTGCCAGCAGCTTACACAGGGCCCCCACTGAAGCTTTCTTT. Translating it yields CASSLHRAPTEAFF. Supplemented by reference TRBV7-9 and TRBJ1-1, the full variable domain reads DTGVSQNPRHKITKRGQNVTFRCDPISEHNRLYWYRQTLGQGPEFLTYFQNEAQLEKSRLLSDRFSAERPKGSFSTLEIQRTEQGDSAMYLCASSLHRAPTEAFFGQGTRLTVV.

DNA of the CDR3: TGTGCCAGCTCACCCGGACAGGGGTACGGCTACACCTTC. It specifies CASSPGQGYGYTF. The rearrangement links TRBV18 to TRBJ1-2; 9 bases map to TRBD1. V lost 3 bases and J lost 8; bases outside the gene matches: 4. CDR1 KGHSH and CDR2 LQKENI come from the germline V gene. CDR3 size: 13 residues.

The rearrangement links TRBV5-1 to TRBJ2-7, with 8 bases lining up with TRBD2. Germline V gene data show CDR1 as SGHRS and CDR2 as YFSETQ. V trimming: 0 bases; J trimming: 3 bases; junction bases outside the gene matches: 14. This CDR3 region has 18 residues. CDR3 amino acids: CASSLAGTGAGVGYEQYF. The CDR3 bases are TGCGCCAGCAGCTTGGCGGGGACTGGAGCGGGAGTCGGCTACGAGCAGTACTTC.